These T cell receptor beta chains were read from a single sample in a study of T-cell memory formation after mild COVID-19. TCRdb redid the calling of the 5' RACE reads with MiXCR, one entry per CDR3 protein. The table lists about 340,000 distinct CDR3 sequences, 13% to 15% of them singletons. Specimen: PBMCs or a T cell subset sorted from them (not recorded which). Receptor source: a man between 18 and 29 years old who had mild COVID-19 (a few samples of this study predate the infection). Cell type and time point are not known. CDR3s include the opening cysteine and the closing phenylalanine or tryptophan. Fields, in order: V gene, CDR3 length, J gene, D gene, clone size, CDR3 protein, CDR3 DNA. The D gene is left open where the match is weak. Part of the rows lack a size; the others show once, few, many or a class for expanded clones.

>TRBV25-1|16|TRBJ1-1|-|few
CASSESTGPGGTEAFF
TGTGCCAGCAGTGAATCCACAGGTCCTGGGGGCACTGAAGCTTTCTTT
>TRBV4-1|15|TRBJ1-4|-|few
CASSQVQGANEKLFF
TGCGCCAGCAGCCAGGTACAGGGAGCTAATGAAAAACTGTTTTTT
>TRBV11-3|12|TRBJ2-1|-|-
CASSRRLDEQFF
TGTGCCAGCAGCAGACGTTTGGATGAGCAGTTCTTC
>TRBV6-7|18|TRBJ2-2|TRBD1|few
CASSPEGQGDWTAGELFF
TGTGCCAGCAGCCCTGAGGGACAGGGGGACTGGACGGCCGGGGAGCTGTTTTTT
>TRBV6-5|16|TRBJ2-2|-|-
CASSSIRTSNTGELFF
TGTGCCAGCAGCTCAATTAGAACTTCGAACACCGGGGAGCTGTTTTTT
>TRBV7-9|14|TRBJ1-1|-|few
CASSPQARGTEAFF
TGTGCCAGCAGCCCCCAGGCTCGGGGAACTGAAGCTTTCTTT
>TRBV7-9|15|TRBJ2-4|-|-
CASSFDTRAKNIQYF
TGTGCCAGCAGCTTCGACACCCGAGCCAAAAACATTCAGTACTTC
>TRBV7-2|15|TRBJ2-7|-|few
CASSSDRSSVYEQYF
TGTGCCAGCAGCTCCGACAGGTCGTCCGTCTACGAGCAGTACTTC
>TRBV7-9|14|TRBJ1-2|TRBD1|-
CASSHGQDAYGYTF
TGTGCCAGCAGCCATGGACAGGACGCCTATGGCTACACCTTC
>TRBV15|12|TRBJ2-1|-|few
CATSRDAGEQFF
TGTGCCACCAGCAGAGATGCGGGGGAGCAGTTCTTC
>TRBV7-3|13|TRBJ2-3|-|few
CASSPMGGFTQYF
TGTGCCAGCAGCCCCATGGGGGGATTTACGCAGTATTTT
>TRBV6-6|14|TRBJ2-2|-|-
CASSPLEPTGELFF
TGTGCCAGCAGTCCCCTTGAGCCCACCGGGGAGCTGTTTTTT
>TRBV2|15|TRBJ2-6|-|few
CASSDYRDGANVLTF
TGTGCCAGCAGTGACTACAGGGACGGGGCCAACGTCCTGACTTTC
>TRBV7-8|15|TRBJ1-2|TRBD1|few
CASSSWTGAAYGYTF
TGTGCCAGCAGCTCCTGGACAGGGGCCGCCTATGGCTACACCTTC
>TRBV24-1|14|TRBJ2-1|-|-
CATSDRSGDNEQFF
TGTGCCACCAGTGATAGGTCGGGGGACAATGAGCAGTTCTTC
>TRBV20-1|17|TRBJ2-1|-|many
CSAQETFSRTLNNEQFF
TGCAGTGCCCAGGAAACGTTTTCTCGGACATTGAACAATGAGCAGTTCTTC
>TRBV4-2|16|TRBJ1-2|TRBD1|few
CASSQDPVVQGAGYTF
TGTGCCAGCAGCCAAGATCCTGTGGTACAGGGGGCGGGCTACACCTTC
>TRBV7-9|15|TRBJ2-5|-|few
CASSLGRRKQETQYF
TGTGCCAGCAGCTTAGGACGGAGGAAACAAGAGACCCAGTACTTC
>TRBV10-3|14|TRBJ1-4|TRBD1|-
CAISAQGAPEKLFF
TGTGCAATCAGTGCCCAGGGGGCGCCTGAAAAACTGTTTTTT
>TRBV11-2|14|TRBJ2-3|-|-
CASSLVAPTDTQYF
TGTGCCAGCAGCTTAGTTGCGCCCACAGATACGCAGTATTTT
>TRBV7-2|17|TRBJ2-2|-|-
CASSFTSTLLNTGELFF
TGTGCCAGCAGCTTTACGTCGACTTTACTCAACACCGGGGAGCTGTTTTTT
>TRBV9|18|TRBJ1-3|TRBD1|few
CASSVASGTGVSGNTIYF
TGTGCCAGCAGCGTAGCCTCCGGGACAGGGGTCTCTGGAAACACCATATATTTT
>TRBV7-3|15|TRBJ2-3|-|-
CASSPGGGRGDTQYF
TGTGCCAGCAGCCCTGGAGGGGGCCGAGGAGATACGCAGTATTTT
>TRBV7-2|13|TRBJ1-2|-|few
CASSLRQVYGYTF
TGTGCCAGCAGCTTACGTCAGGTCTATGGCTACACCTTC
>TRBV4-1|16|TRBJ1-6|-|-
CASRGRGQGLNSPLHF
TGCGCCAGCAGGGGGCGAGGGCAGGGGCTTAATTCACCCCTCCACTTT
>TRBV9|17|TRBJ2-1|-|-
CASSPLGQTSSYNEQFF
TGTGCCAGCAGCCCCCTCGGGCAGACGAGCTCCTACAATGAGCAGTTCTTC
>TRBV4-1|17|TRBJ1-1|TRBD1|few
CASSLGPQGATNTEAFF
TGCGCCAGTAGCCTTGGACCACAGGGGGCGACGAACACTGAAGCTTTCTTT
>TRBV20-1|15|TRBJ1-6|TRBD1|-
CSASRSGGGNSPLHF
TGCAGTGCCTCCCGTTCAGGGGGCGGGAATTCACCCCTCCACTTT
>TRBV18|13|TRBJ2-1|-|-
CASSPAGRGEQFF
TGTGCCAGCTCACCGGCGGGGAGAGGTGAGCAGTTCTTC
>TRBV5-1|14|TRBJ1-2|-|-
CASSAQPTASGYTF
TGCGCCAGCAGCGCGCAACCTACTGCTTCTGGCTACACCTTC
>TRBV5-5|14|TRBJ2-5|-|few
CASSGGTVRETQYF
TGTGCCAGCAGCGGAGGGACAGTCCGAGAGACCCAGTACTTC
>TRBV5-1|12|TRBJ2-3|-|few
CASSTTFDTQYF
TGCGCCAGCAGCACCACTTTCGATACGCAGTATTTT
>TRBV7-8|15|TRBJ2-2|-|few
CASSLRDSGPGELFF
TGTGCCAGCAGCTTAAGGGATTCCGGACCCGGGGAGCTGTTTTTT
>TRBV19|16|TRBJ2-3|TRBD1|many
CASSLAGTGSTDTQYF
TGTGCCAGTAGTCTCGCCGGGACAGGGAGCACAGATACGCAGTATTTT
>TRBV28|11|TRBJ1-2|-|few
CAIGGNYGYTF
TGTGCCATAGGGGGGAACTATGGCTACACCTTC
>TRBV2|13|TRBJ2-1|TRBD1|few
CASTLDRENEQFF
TGTGCCAGCACTCTGGACAGGGAAAATGAGCAGTTCTTC
>TRBV5-1|16|TRBJ2-1|-|-
CASSWGQRLAYDEQFF
TGCGCCAGCAGCTGGGGACAGAGACTAGCCTACGATGAGCAGTTCTTC
>TRBV7-3|13|TRBJ2-3|-|-
CASSLRITDTQYF
TGTGCCAGCAGCTTACGTATAACCGATACGCAGTATTTT
>TRBV6-1|13|TRBJ1-5|-|-
CASRTLGIQPQHF
TGTGCCAGCAGGACTCTGGGTATCCAGCCCCAGCATTTT
>TRBV12-3/TRBV12-4|17|TRBJ1-1|TRBD1|few
CASSQDRAVGMNTEAFF
TGTGCCAGCAGCCAAGACAGGGCAGTGGGCATGAACACTGAAGCTTTCTTT
>TRBV7-9|13|TRBJ2-2|-|few
CASSFTSTGELFF
TGTGCCAGCAGCTTCACCTCCACCGGGGAGCTGTTTTTT
>TRBV5-1|14|TRBJ2-1|-|few
CASSLDRVVNEQFF
TGCGCCAGCAGCTTGGACAGGGTCGTCAATGAGCAGTTCTTC
>TRBV25-1|16|TRBJ1-4|-|-
CASSEFSASINEKLFF
TGTGCCAGCAGTGAATTTTCAGCCAGCATCAATGAAAAACTGTTTTTT
>TRBV20-1|14|TRBJ1-1|-|-
CSASGSGTNTEAFF
TGCAGTGCTAGCGGGTCAGGGACGAACACTGAAGCTTTCTTT
>TRBV6-1|14|TRBJ2-3|-|-
CASSEAGGRDTQYF
TGTGCCAGCAGTGAAGCCGGGGGCAGGGATACGCAGTATTTT
>TRBV6-2/TRBV6-3|15|TRBJ2-1|-|-
CASRNGASSYNEQFF
TGTGCCAGCAGAAATGGAGCGAGCTCCTACAATGAGCAGTTCTTC
>TRBV29-1|13|TRBJ1-5|-|many
CSVGGIGGQPQHF
TGCAGCGTTGGTGGGATTGGGGGTCAGCCCCAGCATTTT
>TRBV4-1|13|TRBJ1-2|-|-
CASSQPDGYGYTF
TGCGCCAGCAGCCAGCCCGACGGCTATGGCTACACCTTC
>TRBV20-1|14|TRBJ2-3|-|many
CSANWLGIPDTQYF
TGCAGTGCTAATTGGCTAGGAATCCCAGATACGCAGTATTTT
>TRBV4-3|17|TRBJ2-1|TRBD2|-
CASSQGTSGGHYNEQFF
TGCGCCAGCAGCCAAGGGACTAGCGGGGGACACTACAATGAGCAGTTCTTC
>TRBV29-1|14|TRBJ2-2|TRBD1|-
CSATTGGHTGELFF
TGCAGCGCTACCACAGGGGGACACACCGGGGAGCTGTTTTTT
>TRBV12-3/TRBV12-4|14|TRBJ2-3|-|once
CASSFGQFTDTQYF
TGTGCAAGCAGTTTTGGTCAGTTCACAGATACGCAGTATTTT
>TRBV7-9|14|TRBJ1-2|TRBD1|many
CASSFGTGKYGYTF
TGTGCCAGCAGCTTTGGGACAGGGAAGTATGGCTACACCTTC
>TRBV5-1|12|TRBJ2-7|-|many
CASSLGGYEQYF
TGTGCCAGCAGCTTAGGGGGTTACGAGCAGTACTTC
>TRBV19|12|TRBJ1-4|TRBD1|-
CASSQGSEKLFF
TGTGCCAGCTCACAGGGGTCTGAAAAACTGTTTTTT
>TRBV5-1|14|TRBJ2-5|TRBD1|-
CASRRKGASETQYF
TGCGCCAGCAGGAGGAAGGGGGCCTCGGAGACCCAGTACTTC
>TRBV6-6|18|TRBJ2-3|TRBD1|few
CASSYSFGGTGGTDTQYF
TGTGCCAGCAGTTACTCCTTCGGCGGGACAGGGGGCACAGATACGCAGTATTTT
>TRBV6-5|14|TRBJ1-2|-|-
CASSYSSRVNGYTF
TGTGCCAGCAGTTACTCGAGCCGGGTGAATGGCTACACCTTC
>TRBV10-3|18|TRBJ2-5|-|-
CAISDPTGGGTEKETQYF
TGTGCCATCAGTGACCCAACGGGGGGCGGGACAGAGAAAGAGACCCAGTACTTC